What follows describes a single TCR beta chain. This record comes from a study of shared clonotypes between healthy human individuals. The protocol was immunoSEQ multiplex PCR, while the TCRdb copy is restricted to in-frame clones and leaves out a portion. The profile shows about 590,000 clones, 95% to 96% of them singletons. Naive CD8 cells, CD45RO-negative and positively selected for CCR7, excluded terminally differentiated effector memory CD45RA+ cells. Germline trimming cut 8 bases from V and 2 bases from J; bases unmatched to any gene: 3. CDR1 and CDR2 from the germline V gene are LNHDA and SQIVND (reference sequence). CDR3 length: 14 residues.

V and J are TRBV19 and TRBJ2-3, with 11 positions matching TRBD2. This TCR was recovered from a woman aged 30 to 39 in good health. Sequencing was performed on naive CD8+ T cells sorted from blood. The CDR3 spells CASALAGDTDTQYF. DNA of the CDR3: TGTGCCAGTGCACTAGCGGGAGACACAGATACGCAGTATTTT.